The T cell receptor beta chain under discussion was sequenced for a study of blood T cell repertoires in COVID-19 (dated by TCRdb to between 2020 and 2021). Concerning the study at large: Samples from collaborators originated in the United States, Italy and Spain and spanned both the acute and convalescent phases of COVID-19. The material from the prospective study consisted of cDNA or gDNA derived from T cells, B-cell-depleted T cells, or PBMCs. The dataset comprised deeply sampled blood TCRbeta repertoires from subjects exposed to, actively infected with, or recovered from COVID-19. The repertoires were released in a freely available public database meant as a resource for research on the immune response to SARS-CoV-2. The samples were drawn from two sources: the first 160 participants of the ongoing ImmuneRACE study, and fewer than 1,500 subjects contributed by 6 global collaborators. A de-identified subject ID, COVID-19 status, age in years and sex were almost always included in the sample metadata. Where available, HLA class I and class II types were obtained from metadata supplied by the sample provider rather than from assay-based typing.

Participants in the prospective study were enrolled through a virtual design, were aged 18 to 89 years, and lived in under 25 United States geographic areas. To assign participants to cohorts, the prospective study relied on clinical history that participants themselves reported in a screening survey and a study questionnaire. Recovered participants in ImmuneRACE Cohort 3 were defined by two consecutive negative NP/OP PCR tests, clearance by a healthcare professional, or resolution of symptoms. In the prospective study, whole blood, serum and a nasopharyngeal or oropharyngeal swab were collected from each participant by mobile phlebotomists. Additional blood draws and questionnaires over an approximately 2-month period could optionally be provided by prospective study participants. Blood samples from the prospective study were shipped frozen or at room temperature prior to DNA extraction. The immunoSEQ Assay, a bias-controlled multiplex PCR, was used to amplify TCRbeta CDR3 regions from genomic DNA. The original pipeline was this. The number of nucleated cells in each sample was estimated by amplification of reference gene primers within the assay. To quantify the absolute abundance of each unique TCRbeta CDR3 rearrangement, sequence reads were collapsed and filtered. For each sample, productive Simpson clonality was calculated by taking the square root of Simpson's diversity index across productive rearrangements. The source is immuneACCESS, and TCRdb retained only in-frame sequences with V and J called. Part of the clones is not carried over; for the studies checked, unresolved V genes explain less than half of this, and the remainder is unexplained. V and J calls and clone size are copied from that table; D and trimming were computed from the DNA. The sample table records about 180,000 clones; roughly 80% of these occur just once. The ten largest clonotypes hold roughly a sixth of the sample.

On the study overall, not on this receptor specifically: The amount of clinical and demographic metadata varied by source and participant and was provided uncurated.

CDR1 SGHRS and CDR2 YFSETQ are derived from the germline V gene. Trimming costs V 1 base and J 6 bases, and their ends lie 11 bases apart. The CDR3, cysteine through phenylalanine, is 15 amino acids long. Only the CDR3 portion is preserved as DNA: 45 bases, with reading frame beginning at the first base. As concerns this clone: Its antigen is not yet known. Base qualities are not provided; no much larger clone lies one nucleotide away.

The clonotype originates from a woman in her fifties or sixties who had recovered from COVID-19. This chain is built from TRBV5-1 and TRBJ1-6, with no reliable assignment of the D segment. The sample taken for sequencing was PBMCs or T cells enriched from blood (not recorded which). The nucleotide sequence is TGCGCCAGCAGCTTGTCAGGCCCAATTAATTCACCCCTCCACTTT. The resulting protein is CASSLSGPINSPLHF. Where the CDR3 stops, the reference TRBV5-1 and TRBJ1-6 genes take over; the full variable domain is KAGVTQTPRYLIKTRGQQVTLSCSPISGHRSVSWYQQTPGQGLQFLFEYFSETQRNKGNFPGRFSGRQFSNSRSEMNVSTLELGDSALYLCASSLSGPINSPLHFGNGTRLTVT.